Reported below is one TCR beta chain. The source of the sample is a study of CD8 T cells in Susac syndrome. Study context: Intravenous immunoglobulin alone or corticosteroids were being given to patients with Susac syndrome at blood draw, unless they were therapy-naive.

Random hexamers were used to reverse transcribe an amount of roughly 0.5 to 1 ug RNA. TCRdb re-called the immunoSEQ multiplex PCR reads with MiXCR, one entry per CDR3 protein. The sample contains around 170,000 distinct CDR3 sequences, 95% to 96% of which appear only once. Material for sequencing was CD4+ T cells from PBMCs. This clonotype was obtained from a human donor with Susac syndrome.

The CDR3 coding sequence is TGTGCCAGCTCACCAACTACAGGGACTGGGGCCAACGTCCTGACTTTC. It codes for CASSPTTGTGANVLTF. J is TRBJ2-6 and V is TRBV18; D might be TRBD1 (6 bases). This CDR3 spans 16 amino acids. CDR1 and CDR2 (germline): KGHSH, LQKENI. The V and J ends lost 2 bases and 2 bases respectively, with 10 bases between them.